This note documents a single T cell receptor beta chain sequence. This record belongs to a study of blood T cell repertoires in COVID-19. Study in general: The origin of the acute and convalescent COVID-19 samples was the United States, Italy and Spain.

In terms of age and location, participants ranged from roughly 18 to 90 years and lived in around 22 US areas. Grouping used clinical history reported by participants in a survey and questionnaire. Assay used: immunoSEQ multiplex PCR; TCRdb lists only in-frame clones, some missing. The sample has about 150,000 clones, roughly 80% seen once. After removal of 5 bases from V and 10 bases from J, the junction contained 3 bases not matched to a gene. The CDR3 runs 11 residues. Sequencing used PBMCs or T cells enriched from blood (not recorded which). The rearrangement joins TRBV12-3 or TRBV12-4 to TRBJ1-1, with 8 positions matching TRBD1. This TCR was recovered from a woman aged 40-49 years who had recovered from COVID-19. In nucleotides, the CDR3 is TGTGCCAGCAGTGCAACAGGGGGAGCTTTCTTT. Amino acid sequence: CASSATGGAFF.